The clone carrying this T cell receptor beta chain was counted only a few times. The antigen is undetermined. Since a much larger clone is just one base distant, this may be a read error. These data originate in a study of blood T cells in healthy people across ages. Primed by a sample-barcoded 5' primer and a J-beta primer mix, a second PCR proceeded for about 6 to 11 cycles. Tagging of each cDNA molecule was performed by a template-switch adaptor with 12 random nucleotides. TCRdb independently ran MiXCR on the 5' RACE reads; one entry per CDR3 protein. The sample includes 1.2 million to 1.5 million distinct CDR3 sequences, approximately 59% of them seen just once. Extracted total RNA amounted to at least 5.5 micrograms for each sample. This CDR3 spans 17 amino acids. Germline V gene data show CDR1 as MGHRA and CDR2 as YSYEKL. V lost 3 bases, J lost 7 bases, and 17 bases stayed unmatched. General study results and limits: In the absence of known donor CMV status, changes in expanded clonotypes were possibly confounded.

This receptor was obtained from a man between 18 and 29 years old in good health. Input material: blood. The chain has TRBV4-1 and TRBJ2-7; 8 bases are a match to TRBD2. For the CDR3, the DNA is TGCGCCAGCAGCCAGGCGGTAGCGGGACTGATCTACAATGAGCAGTACTTC. It codes for CASSQAVAGLIYNEQYF.